The present T cell receptor beta chain was sequenced within a study of blood T cell repertoires in COVID-19. Overall study context: Sites in the United States, Italy and Spain provided acute and convalescent COVID-19 samples. Sources were T cells, B-cell-depleted T cells, or PBMCs; the material itself was cDNA or gDNA.

As processed by the authors: Researchers report that nucleated cell counts were estimated from reference gene primer amplification. Assay: immunoSEQ multiplex PCR; the TCRdb copy retains only in-frame clones and omits some. V, J and clone size were drawn from that table, and D and trimming were deduced from the DNA. The sample contains around 250,000 clones, 65% to 90% of which appear only once. In regard to this clone: Germline and junction disagree at one end, which may indicate a read error.

This receptor was identified in a man in his fifties or sixties with active or convalescent COVID-19. Specimen: peripheral blood.

CDR3 region: CASSQDGSGPRRF. In DNA form, the CDR3 reads TGTGCCAGCAGCCAAGATGGGTCGGGTCCGAGAAGGTTC. The chain recombines TRBV4-2 with TRBJ2-7; no reliable D call. Germline CDR1 LGHNA, CDR2 YNFKEQ. This CDR3 comprises 13 residues.